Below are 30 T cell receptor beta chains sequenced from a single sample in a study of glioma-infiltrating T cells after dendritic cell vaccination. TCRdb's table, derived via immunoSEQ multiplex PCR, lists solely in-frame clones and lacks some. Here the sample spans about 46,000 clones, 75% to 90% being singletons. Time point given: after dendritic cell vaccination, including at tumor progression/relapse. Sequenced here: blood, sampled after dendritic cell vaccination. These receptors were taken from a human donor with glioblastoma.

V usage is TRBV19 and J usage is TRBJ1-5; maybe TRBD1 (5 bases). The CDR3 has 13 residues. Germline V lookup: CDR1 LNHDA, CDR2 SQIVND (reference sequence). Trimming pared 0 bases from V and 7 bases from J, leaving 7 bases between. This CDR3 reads CASSIDRGQPQHF. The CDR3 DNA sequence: TGTGCCAGTAGTATAGACCGGGGGCAGCCCCAGCATTTT.

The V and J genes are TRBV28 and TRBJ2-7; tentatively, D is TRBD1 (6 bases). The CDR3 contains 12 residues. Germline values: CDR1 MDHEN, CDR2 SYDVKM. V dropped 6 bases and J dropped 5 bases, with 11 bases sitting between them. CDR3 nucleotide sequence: TGTGCCAGCAGGGAAGGGGGACACGAGCAGTACTTC. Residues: CASREGGHEQYF.

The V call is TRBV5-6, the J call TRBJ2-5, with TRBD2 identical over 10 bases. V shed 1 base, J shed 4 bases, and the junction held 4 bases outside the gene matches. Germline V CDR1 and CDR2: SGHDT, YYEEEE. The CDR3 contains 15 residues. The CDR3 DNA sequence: TGTGCCAGCAGCTTGACGCTAGCGGGAGTAGAGACCCAGTACTTC. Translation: CASSLTLAGVETQYF. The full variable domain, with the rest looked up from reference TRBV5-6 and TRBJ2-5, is DAGVTQSPTHLIKTRGQQVTLRCSPKSGHDTVSWYQQALGQGPQFIFQYYEEEERQRGNFPDRFSGHQFPNYSSELNVNALLLGDSALYLCASSLTLAGVETQYFGPGTRLLVL.

CDR3 nucleotides: TGTGCCAGCAGTGAACAGGGGGGGTATGGCTACACCTTC. This translates into CASSEQGGYGYTF. The chain is built from TRBV9 and TRBJ1-2; 8 bases match TRBD1. This CDR3 is 13 amino acids long. Unmatched junction bases numbered 5, after V lost 5 bases and J lost 5 bases. Germline V CDR1 and CDR2: SGDLS, YYNGEE.

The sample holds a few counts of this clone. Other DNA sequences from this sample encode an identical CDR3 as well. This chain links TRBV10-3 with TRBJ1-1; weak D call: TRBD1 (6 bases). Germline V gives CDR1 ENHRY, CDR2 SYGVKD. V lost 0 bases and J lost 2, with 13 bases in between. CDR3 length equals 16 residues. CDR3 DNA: TGTGCCATCAGTGAGTCGGGGGGGGGCCTTAACACTGAAGCTTTCTTT. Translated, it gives CAISESGGGLNTEAFF.

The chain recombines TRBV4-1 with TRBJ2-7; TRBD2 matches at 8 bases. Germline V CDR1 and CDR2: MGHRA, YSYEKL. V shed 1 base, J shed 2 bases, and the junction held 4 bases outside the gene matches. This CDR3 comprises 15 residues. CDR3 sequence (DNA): TGCGCCAGCAGCCAAGCGGGGGGGGGCGCCTACGAGCAGTACTTC. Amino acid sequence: CASSQAGGGAYEQYF.

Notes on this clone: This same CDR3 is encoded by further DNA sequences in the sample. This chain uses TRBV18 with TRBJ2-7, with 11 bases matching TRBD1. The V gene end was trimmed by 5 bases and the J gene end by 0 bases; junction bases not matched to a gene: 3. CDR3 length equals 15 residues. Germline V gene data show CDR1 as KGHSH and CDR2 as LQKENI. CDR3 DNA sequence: TGTGCCAGCTCATCGGGACAGGGGGACTCCTACGAGCAGTACTTC. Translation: CASSSGQGDSYEQYF.

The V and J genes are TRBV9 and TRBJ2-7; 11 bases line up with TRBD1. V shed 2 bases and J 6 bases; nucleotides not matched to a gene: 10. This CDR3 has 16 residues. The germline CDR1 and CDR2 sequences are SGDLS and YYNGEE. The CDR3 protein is CASSVTPGQGGGEQYF. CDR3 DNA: TGTGCCAGCAGCGTGACTCCGGGACAGGGGGGGGGCGAGCAGTACTTC.

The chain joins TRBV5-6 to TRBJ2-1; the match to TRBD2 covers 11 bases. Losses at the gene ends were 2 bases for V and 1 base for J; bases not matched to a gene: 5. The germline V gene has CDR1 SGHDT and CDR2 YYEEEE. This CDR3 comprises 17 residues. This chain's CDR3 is CASSLGTSGRSYNEQFF. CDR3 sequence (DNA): TGTGCCAGCAGCTTAGGGACTAGCGGTAGATCCTACAATGAGCAGTTCTTC.

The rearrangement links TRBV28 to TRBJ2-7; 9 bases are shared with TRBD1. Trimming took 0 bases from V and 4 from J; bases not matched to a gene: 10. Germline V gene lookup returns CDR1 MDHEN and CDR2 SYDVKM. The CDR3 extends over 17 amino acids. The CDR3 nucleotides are TGTGCCAGCAGTTTATGGTGGCCCACAGGGGGCGAATACGAGCAGTACTTC. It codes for CASSLWWPTGGEYEQYF.

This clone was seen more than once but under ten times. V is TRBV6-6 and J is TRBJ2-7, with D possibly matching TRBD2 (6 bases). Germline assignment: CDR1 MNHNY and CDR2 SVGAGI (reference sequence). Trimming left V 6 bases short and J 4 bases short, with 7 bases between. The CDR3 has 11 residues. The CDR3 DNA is TGTGCCAGCAGCCGGGGGTACGAGCAGTACTTC. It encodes CASSRGYEQYF.

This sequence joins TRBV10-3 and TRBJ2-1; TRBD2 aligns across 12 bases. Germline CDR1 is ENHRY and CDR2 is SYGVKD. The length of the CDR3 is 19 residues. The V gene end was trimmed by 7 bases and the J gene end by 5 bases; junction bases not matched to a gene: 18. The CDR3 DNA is TGTGCCATCACCAGAACGACTAGCGGGAGTTCCGATTTCCACAATGAGCAGTTCTTC. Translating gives CAITRTTSGSSDFHNEQFF.

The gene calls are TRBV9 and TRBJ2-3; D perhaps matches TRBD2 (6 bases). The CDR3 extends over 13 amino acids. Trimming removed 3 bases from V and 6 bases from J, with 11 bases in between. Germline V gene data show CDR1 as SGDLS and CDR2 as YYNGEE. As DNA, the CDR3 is TGTGCCAGCAGCGCCACTAGCTTGGATACGCAGTATTTT. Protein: CASSATSLDTQYF.

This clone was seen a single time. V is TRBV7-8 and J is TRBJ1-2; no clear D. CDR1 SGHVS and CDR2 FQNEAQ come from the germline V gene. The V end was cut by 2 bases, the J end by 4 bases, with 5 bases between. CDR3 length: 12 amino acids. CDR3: CASSLFGYGYTF. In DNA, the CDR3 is TGTGCCAGCAGCTTATTCGGCTATGGCTACACCTTC.

CDR3 amino acids: CASPLRQGSYEQYF. The CDR3 coding sequence is TGCGCCAGCCCCCTGAGACAGGGATCCTACGAGCAGTACTTC. This chain uses TRBV23-1 with TRBJ2-7; 7 bases fit TRBD1. TRBV23-1 is an ORF; its function is uncertain. V dropped 8 bases and J dropped 1; count of bases not matched to a gene: 8. CDR3 length: 14 residues.

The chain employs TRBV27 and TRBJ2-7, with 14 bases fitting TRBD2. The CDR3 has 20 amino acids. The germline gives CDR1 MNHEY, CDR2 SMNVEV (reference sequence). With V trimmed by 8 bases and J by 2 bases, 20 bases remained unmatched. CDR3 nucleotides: TGTGCCAGCCCATCGGGACGAACTCCCGGGACTAGCGGGAGTACCTACGAGCAGTACTTC. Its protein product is CASPSGRTPGTSGSTYEQYF.

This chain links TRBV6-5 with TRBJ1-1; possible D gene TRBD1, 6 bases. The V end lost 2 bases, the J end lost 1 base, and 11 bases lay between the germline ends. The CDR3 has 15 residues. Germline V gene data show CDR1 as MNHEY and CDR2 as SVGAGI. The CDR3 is CASSYDRGGNTEAFF. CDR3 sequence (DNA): TGTGCCAGCAGTTACGACAGAGGGGGGAACACTGAAGCTTTCTTT.

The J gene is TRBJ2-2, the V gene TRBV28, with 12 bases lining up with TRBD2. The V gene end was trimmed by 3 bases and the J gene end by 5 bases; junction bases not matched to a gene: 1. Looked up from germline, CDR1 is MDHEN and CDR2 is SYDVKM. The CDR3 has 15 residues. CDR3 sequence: CASSFTSGRTGELFF. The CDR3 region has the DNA TGTGCCAGCAGTTTTACTAGCGGGAGGACCGGGGAGCTGTTTTTT.

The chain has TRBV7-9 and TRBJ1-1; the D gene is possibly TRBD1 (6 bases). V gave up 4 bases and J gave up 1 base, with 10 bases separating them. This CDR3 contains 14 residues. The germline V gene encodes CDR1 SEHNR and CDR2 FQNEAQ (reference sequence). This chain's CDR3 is CASSYTGTNTEAFF. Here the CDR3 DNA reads TGTGCCAGCAGCTACACAGGGACGAACACTGAAGCTTTCTTT.

The CDR3 loop reads CATSRVSGREYNEQFF. DNA of the CDR3: TGTGCCACCAGCAGGGTTAGCGGGAGAGAGTACAATGAGCAGTTCTTC. The chain recombines TRBV15 with TRBJ2-1, with 9 bases aligning to TRBD2. This CDR3 comprises 16 residues. Looked up from germline, CDR1 is LNHNV and CDR2 is YYDKDF (reference sequence). V lost 3 bases and J lost 4; bases outside the gene matches: 7.

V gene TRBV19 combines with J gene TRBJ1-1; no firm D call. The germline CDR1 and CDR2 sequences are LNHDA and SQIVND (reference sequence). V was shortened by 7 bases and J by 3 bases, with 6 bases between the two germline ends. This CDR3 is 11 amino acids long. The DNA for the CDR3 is TGTGCCAGTAATGTCTACACTGAAGCTTTCTTT. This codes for CASNVYTEAFF.

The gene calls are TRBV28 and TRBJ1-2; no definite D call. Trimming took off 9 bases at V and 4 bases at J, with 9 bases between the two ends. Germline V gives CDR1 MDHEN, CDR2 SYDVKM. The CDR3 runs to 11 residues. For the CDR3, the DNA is TGTGCCAGTGGTCTACCCTATGGCTACACCTTC. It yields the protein CASGLPYGYTF.

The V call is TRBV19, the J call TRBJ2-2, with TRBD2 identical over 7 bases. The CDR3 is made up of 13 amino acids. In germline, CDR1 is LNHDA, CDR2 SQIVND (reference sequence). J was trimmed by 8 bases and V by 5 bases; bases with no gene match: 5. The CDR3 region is CASSVAGAGELFF. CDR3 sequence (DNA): TGTGCCAGTAGTGTGGCGGGAGCAGGGGAGCTGTTTTTT.

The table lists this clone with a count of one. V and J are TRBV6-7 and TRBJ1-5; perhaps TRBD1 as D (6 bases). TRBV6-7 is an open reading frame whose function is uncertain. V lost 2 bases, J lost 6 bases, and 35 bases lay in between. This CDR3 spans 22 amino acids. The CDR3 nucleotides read TGTGCCAGCAGTTACAGGGGTAGGGACCGGGGGGTGGCCAGGGGTTGTCGTCAGCCCCAGCATTTT. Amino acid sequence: CASSYRGRDRGVARGCRQPQHF.

This CDR3 reads CAISELATSSYNEQFF. CDR3 bases: TGTGCCATCAGTGAACTAGCGACCAGCTCCTACAATGAGCAGTTCTTC. V usage is TRBV10-3 and J usage is TRBJ2-1, with 7 bases identical to TRBD2. The CDR3 is made up of 16 amino acids. After removal of 3 bases from V and 0 bases from J, the junction contained 5 bases not matched to a gene. Germline CDR1 ENHRY, CDR2 SYGVKD.

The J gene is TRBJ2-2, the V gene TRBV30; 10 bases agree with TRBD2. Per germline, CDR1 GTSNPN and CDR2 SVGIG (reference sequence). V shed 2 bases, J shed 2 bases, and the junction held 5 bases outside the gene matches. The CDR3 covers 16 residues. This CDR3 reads CAWSIWTSGNTGELFF. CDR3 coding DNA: TGTGCCTGGAGTATCTGGACTAGCGGAAACACCGGGGAGCTGTTTTTT.

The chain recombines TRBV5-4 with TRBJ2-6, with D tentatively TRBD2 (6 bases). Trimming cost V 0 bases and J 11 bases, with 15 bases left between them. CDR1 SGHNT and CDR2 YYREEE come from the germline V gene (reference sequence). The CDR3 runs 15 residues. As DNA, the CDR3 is TGTGCCAGCAGCTTGGCCTTAGGAGGGCCCCACGTCCTGACTTTC. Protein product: CASSLALGGPHVLTF.

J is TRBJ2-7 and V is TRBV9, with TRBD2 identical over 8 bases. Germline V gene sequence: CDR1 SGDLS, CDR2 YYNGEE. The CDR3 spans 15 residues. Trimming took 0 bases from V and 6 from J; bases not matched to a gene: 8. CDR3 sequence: CASSVARGRIGEQYF. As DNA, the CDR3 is TGTGCCAGCAGCGTAGCCCGCGGGAGGATCGGCGAGCAGTACTTC.

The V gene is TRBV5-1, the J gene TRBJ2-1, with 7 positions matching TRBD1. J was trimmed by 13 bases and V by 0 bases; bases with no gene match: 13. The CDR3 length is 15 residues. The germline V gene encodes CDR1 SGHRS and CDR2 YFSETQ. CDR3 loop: CASSLGSRQGKGQFF. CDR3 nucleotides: TGCGCCAGCAGCTTGGGGAGCCGACAGGGAAAAGGTCAGTTCTTC.

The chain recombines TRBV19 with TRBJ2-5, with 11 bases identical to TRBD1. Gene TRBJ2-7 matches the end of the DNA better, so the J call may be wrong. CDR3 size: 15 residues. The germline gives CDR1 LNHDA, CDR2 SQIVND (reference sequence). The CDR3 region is CASSSPGTGGYEQYF. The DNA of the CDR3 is TGTGCCAGTAGTTCACCCGGGACAGGGGGCTACGAGCAGTACTTC.